This note documents a single TCR beta chain sequence. Its antigen is not known. The data were obtained in a study of T cell responses to AZD1222 COVID-19 vaccine. Across the study: Analyses pooled second doses at about 4 or about 12 weeks.

Some clones are missing from TCRdb's copy, which holds only in-frame ones; the method was immunoSEQ multiplex PCR. The table lists under 200,000 clones, over 90% of them singletons, with about 3.9% in the top ten. CDR3 length: 13 residues. The germline gives CDR1 MNHNS, CDR2 SASEGT. The V end lost 7 bases, the J end lost 7 bases, and 16 bases lay between the germline ends. Notes on the study in general: Baseline seropositivity occurred in only a handful of AZD1222 recipients. Nearly half of spike-specific TCRs reportedly target variant regions that are unmutated in the B.1.351 and B.1.1.7 variants.

The origin of this receptor is an adult in good health. The chain uses TRBV6-1 and TRBJ1-1; D call uncertain. This material consisted of peripheral blood, taken on day 0 of AZD1222 vaccination. The CDR3 DNA follows: TGTGCCAGCACGTGGACCCAGGAGGGTGAAGCTTTCTTT. As protein: CASTWTQEGEAFF.